This record covers a single T cell receptor beta chain. This CDR3 is 12 amino acids long. Germline assignment: CDR1 SQVTM and CDR2 ANQGSEA. The V segment lost 4 bases and the J segment 4 bases; nucleotides outside the gene matches: 0. The data stem from a study of blood T cell repertoires in COVID-19. Turning to the study itself: COVID-19 samples, acute and convalescent, were from the United States, Italy and Spain. Nucleic acid was either cDNA or gDNA, and it came from T cells, B-cell-depleted T cells, or PBMCs.

Per the study methods: Amplified reference gene primers provided the basis for estimating nucleated cell counts. The data were produced by immunoSEQ multiplex PCR, yet TCRdb's version contains in-frame clones alone and is incomplete. The V and J calls and clone size are taken from that table; D and trimming were inferred from the DNA. Seen here are 70,000 to 85,000 clones, 82% observed once, and the top ten hold under 11%. V and J are TRBV29-1 and TRBJ2-3; TRBD2 aligns across 9 bases. This TCR was recovered from a man aged 55 to 70 with acute or convalescent COVID-19. The material sequenced was peripheral blood. CDR3 in DNA: TGCAGCGTTGGCGGGGGGGCAGATACGCAGTATTTT. Its translation: CSVGGGADTQYF.